This is a list of T cell receptor beta chains from one sample in a study of low-dose radiotherapy and immunotherapy resistance in tumors. One entry per CDR3 protein, called by TCRdb with MiXCR from the reads. Among approximately 90,000 distinct CDR3 sequences, more than 8.5% were seen once, and the ten largest hold around 1%. The source material was PBMCs, sampled before treatment. These receptors were collected from a male donor with prostate cancer. CDR3s include the opening cysteine and the closing phenylalanine or tryptophan. A D gene is named only where the DNA matches it firmly. Size tells how often a clone was seen (once, few, many) or the class of an expanded clone, and some rows leave it out.

TRBV28	TRBJ2-3	-	many	TGTGCCAGCACAGCCCCCGGGGCTAGCACAGATACGCAGTATTTT	CASTAPGASTDTQYF
TRBV12-3/TRBV12-4	TRBJ2-7	TRBD2	many	TGTGCCAGCAGTCCGACTAGCGGGGGCCTCGAGCAGTACTTC	CASSPTSGGLEQYF
TRBV3-1	TRBJ2-1	TRBD1	many	TGTGCCAGCAGCCACGGGCAGGGGGCCAATGAGCAGTTCTTC	CASSHGQGANEQFF
TRBV28	TRBJ2-4	-	few	TGTGCCAGCAGCGGCAGAGCCGTAGCCAAAAACATTCAGTACTTC	CASSGRAVAKNIQYF
TRBV30	TRBJ2-7	-	many	TGTGCCTGGAGTGTACTGGGCGAGCAGTACTTC	CAWSVLGEQYF
TRBV11-2	TRBJ2-1	TRBD1	many	TGTGCCAGCAGCTCGAACAGGGGGGTGTACAATGAGCAGTTCTTC	CASSSNRGVYNEQFF
TRBV11-2	TRBJ2-5	-	many	TGTGCCAGCAGCTTAGGGGGAAAAGAGACCCAGTACTTC	CASSLGGKETQYF
TRBV4-1	TRBJ2-6	-	few	TGCGCCAGCAGCCAAGGACAGCAAGTCTCTGGGGCCAACGTCCTGACTTTC	CASSQGQQVSGANVLTF
TRBV7-8	TRBJ2-3	TRBD2	many	TGTGCCAGCAGCTTAATGGTAGCGGGAGTGGATACGCAGTATTTT	CASSLMVAGVDTQYF
TRBV6-2/TRBV6-3	TRBJ1-4	-	many	TGTGCCAGCATCCCGCCGGGGAGTGAAAAACTGTTTTTT	CASIPPGSEKLFF
TRBV6-6	TRBJ1-1	TRBD1	many	TGTGCCAGCAGTTACCAAGACAGGGCGTATTCTGAAGCTTTCTTT	CASSYQDRAYSEAFF
TRBV15	TRBJ2-2	TRBD2	many	TGTGCCACCAGCCTAGCGGGAGCCCGGTGGGTCACCGGGGAGCTGTTTTTT	CATSLAGARWVTGELFF
TRBV30	TRBJ2-3	TRBD2	many	TGTGCCTGGAGAGTTGCGGCGGGAGTAGCAGATACGCAGTATTTT	CAWRVAAGVADTQYF
TRBV29-1	TRBJ2-5	-	many	TGCAGCGTTGAAGGTCCCCGCCGGGGATCGAGGGACGAGACCCAGTACTTC	CSVEGPRRGSRDETQYF
TRBV11-3	TRBJ2-1	TRBD2	many	TGTTCCAGCAGCCCCAATGTAGCGGGAGACCCCTTCTACAATGAGCAGTTCTTC	CSSSPNVAGDPFYNEQFF
TRBV3-1	TRBJ2-1	-	many	TGTGCCAGCAGCCACCGGTACAGTAACAATGAGCAGTTCTTC	CASSHRYSNNEQFF
TRBV7-8	TRBJ2-1	-	many	TGTGCCAGCAGCTTAGTGAGCTCCTACAATGAGCAGTTCTTC	CASSLVSSYNEQFF
TRBV7-2	TRBJ2-1	TRBD2	many	TGTGCCAGCAGGGCGGGAAGCGGGAGTGGTGAGCAGTTCTTC	CASRAGSGSGEQFF
TRBV20-1	TRBJ1-1	-	many	TGCAGTGCTAGATCAACCGAAGGGAGGAACACTGAAGCTTTCTTT	CSARSTEGRNTEAFF
TRBV28	TRBJ2-2	TRBD2	few	TGTGCCAGCAGTTGGACTAGCGGAAACACCGGGGAGCTGTTTTTT	CASSWTSGNTGELFF
TRBV9	TRBJ2-3	TRBD2	many	TGTGCCAGCAGCGCTGACCGACTAGCGGGAGTAGATACGCAGTATTTT	CASSADRLAGVDTQYF
TRBV28	TRBJ2-3	TRBD1	-	TGTGCCAGCAGTATCGGATGGACAGGGACAGATACGCAGTATTTT	CASSIGWTGTDTQYF
TRBV20-1	TRBJ2-5	TRBD2	many	TGCAGTGCGGGACTAGCGGGTCTCGGGCGGGAGACCCAGTACTTC	CSAGLAGLGRETQYF
TRBV12-3/TRBV12-4	TRBJ2-1	-	many	TGTGCCAGCAGTTTTAGGGCAGGGGTGAATGAGCAGTTCTTC	CASSFRAGVNEQFF
TRBV4-3	TRBJ2-1	TRBD1	many	TGCGCCAGCAGCCAAGACGACAGGGGGAACCATGAGCAGTTCTTC	CASSQDDRGNHEQFF
TRBV29-1	TRBJ1-3	TRBD1	many	TGCAGCGTCCCGGGACAGGGTACTGGAAACACCATATATTTT	CSVPGQGTGNTIYF
TRBV9	TRBJ1-1	-	many	TGTGCCAGCAGCGTAACCGGGACACGAGACACTGAAGCTTTCTTT	CASSVTGTRDTEAFF
TRBV29-1	TRBJ2-7	-	many	TGCAGCGCAAGGGACCCCTCCTACGAGCAGTACTTC	CSARDPSYEQYF
TRBV9	TRBJ2-2	TRBD2	many	TGTGCCAGCAGCGTAGCCGGCGGGAGGTGGTCCGGGGAGCTGTTTTTT	CASSVAGGRWSGELFF
TRBV21-1	TRBJ2-2	-	-	TGTGCCAGCAGCAAAGCCGGCGGGGTAGCGGGGCTCGCCACCGGGGAGCTGTTTTTT	CASSKAGGVAGLATGELFF
TRBV5-6	TRBJ2-5	-	-	TGTGCCAGCAGCTTGGGAGTTTGGGACCAAGAGACCCAGTACTTC	CASSLGVWDQETQYF
TRBV28	TRBJ2-5	TRBD1	many	TGTGCCAGCAGCTTTTACAGGGGGACGGAGACCCAGTACTTC	CASSFYRGTETQYF
TRBV28	TRBJ1-5	-	many	TGTGCCAGCAGTCTACCAGGAGGCGTAAGACAGCCCCAGCATTTT	CASSLPGGVRQPQHF
TRBV4-3	TRBJ2-7	TRBD2	many	TGCGCCAGCAGCCCTGGCCTAGCGGGAGTATGGGAGCAGTACTTC	CASSPGLAGVWEQYF